These 18 T cell receptor beta chains came from one sample sequenced in a study of blood T cell repertoires in COVID-19. Measured with immunoSEQ multiplex PCR; TCRdb has only the in-frame clones, and not every one. The table includes approximately 110,000 clones, about 94% detected once. Material: peripheral blood. The receptor set was obtained from a man aged 50 to 59 with COVID-19, enrolled during active disease.

The genes are TRBV6-5 and TRBJ2-1; 8 bases agree with TRBD1. J was trimmed by 8 bases and V by 2 bases; bases with no gene match: 8. This CDR3 has 15 residues. In germline, CDR1 is MNHEY, CDR2 SVGAGI. The CDR3 sequence: CASSYAGQGVYEQFF. The CDR3 DNA follows: TGTGCCAGCAGTTACGCCGGACAGGGTGTCTATGAGCAGTTCTTC.

The gene calls are TRBV5-1 and TRBJ2-5, with 9 bases that match TRBD2. With 2 bases clipped from V and 1 base from J, the junction kept 9 bases outside the gene matches. The CDR3 is 17 amino acids. Germline V lookup: CDR1 SGHRS, CDR2 YFSETQ. DNA for the CDR3: TGCGCCAGCAGCTTCGTGGTAGCGGGAGACGTCCAAGAGACCCAGTACTTC. Its translation is CASSFVVAGDVQETQYF.

The V call is TRBV19, the J call TRBJ1-2; no firm D call. Germline CDR1 reads LNHDA; CDR2 reads SQIVND (reference sequence). The CDR3 is 13 residues long. V was shortened by 6 bases and J by 2 bases, with 10 bases between the two germline ends. The CDR3 region is CASSDDTNYGYTF. CDR3 sequence (DNA): TGTGCCAGTAGCGACGACACAAACTATGGCTACACCTTC.

J is TRBJ1-2 and V is TRBV5-4, with TRBD1 matching 10 bases. The J segment lost 11 bases and the V segment lost 3 bases, leaving 7 bases of the junction unmatched. This CDR3 is 13 amino acids long. Germline loops: CDR1 SGHNT, CDR2 YYREEE (reference sequence). The CDR3, as DNA: TGTGCCAGCAGCTCCCCCGGGACAGGGGAGTACACCTTC. The encoded protein is CASSSPGTGEYTF.

The chain recombines TRBV9 with TRBJ2-2, with TRBD2 matching over 9 bases. Germline loops: CDR1 SGDLS, CDR2 YYNGEE. The CDR3 contains 18 residues. Losses at the gene ends were 0 bases for V and 2 bases for J; bases not matched to a gene: 8. CDR3 nucleotide sequence: TGTGCCAGCAGCGTAGAGAGTAGCGGGAGTGTAAACACCGGGGAGCTGTTTTTT. Its protein is CASSVESSGSVNTGELFF.

J is TRBJ1-5 and V is TRBV6-5; perhaps TRBD1 as D (5 bases). Trimming cost V 6 bases and J 9 bases, with 21 bases left between them. This CDR3 has 15 amino acids. Germline V CDR1 and CDR2: MNHEY, SVGAGI. The CDR3 region has the DNA TGTGCCAGCAGAACCGCGCGGGACCCGGGATTGCCCCAGCATTTT. Its protein product is CASRTARDPGLPQHF.

The genes are TRBV9 and TRBJ2-1; 13 bases agree with TRBD2. The CDR3 extends over 17 amino acids. V gave up 3 bases and J gave up 6 bases; unmatched junction bases: 9. Germline V gene lookup returns CDR1 SGDLS and CDR2 YYNGEE. The CDR3 loop reads CASSGRTSGSLLNEQFF. DNA of the CDR3: TGTGCCAGCAGCGGTAGGACTAGCGGGAGTCTTCTCAATGAGCAGTTCTTC.

The V call is TRBV7-2, the J call TRBJ2-4, with 7 bases identical to TRBD1. The V and J ends lost 6 bases and 1 base, in that order; junction bases with no gene match: 3. CDR3 length equals 14 residues. The germline V gene encodes CDR1 SGHTA and CDR2 FQGNSA. The CDR3 nucleotides are TGTGCCAGCAGTCAGGACAGGGCCAAAAACATTCAGTACTTC. Translated, it gives CASSQDRAKNIQYF.

This chain links TRBV10-1 with TRBJ2-3; TRBD1 is a possible D gene (5 bases). The germline V gene has CDR1 WNHNN and CDR2 SYGVQD (reference sequence). Trimming removed 2 bases at V and 1 base at J, with 7 bases between. CDR3 size: 14 residues. CDR3 residues: CASSEGRGTDTQYF. The DNA for the CDR3 is TGCGCCAGCAGTGAGGGCAGGGGCACAGATACGCAGTATTTT.

The chain uses TRBV5-5 and TRBJ2-7; 7 bases map to TRBD2. The CDR3 spans 16 residues. CDR1 SGHKS and CDR2 YYEKEE come from the germline V gene (reference sequence). Losses at the gene ends were 2 bases for V and 3 bases for J; bases not matched to a gene: 11. In DNA, the CDR3 is TGTGCCAGCAGCTTAGCCGTACTAGCGACCGTCTACGAGCAGTACGTC. Translating it yields CASSLAVLATVYEQYV.

The chain couples TRBV4-3 to TRBJ2-5, with D tentatively TRBD2 (6 bases). CDR1 and CDR2 (germline): LGHNA, YSLEER. Trimming cost V 4 bases and J 3 bases, with 12 bases left between them. CDR3 length: 14 amino acids. The CDR3 sequence is CASSPMEGKETQYF. Here the CDR3 DNA reads TGCGCCAGCAGCCCCATGGAGGGCAAAGAGACCCAGTACTTC.

The chain links TRBV23-1 to TRBJ2-7; 7 nucleotides line up with TRBD1. TRBV23-1 is labeled an ORF, and its function is uncertain. V lost 6 bases to trimming and J lost 3 bases; unmatched junction nucleotides: 5. This CDR3 contains 13 residues. The CDR3 DNA reads as TGCGCCAGCAGCCGCCGGGACAGCTACGAGCAGTACGTC. Residues: CASSRRDSYEQYV.

The chain links TRBV20-1 to TRBJ2-7; tentatively, D is TRBD2 (5 bases). Germline V CDR1 and CDR2: DFQATT, SNEGSKA (reference sequence). The CDR3 runs 10 residues. CDR3: CMRSEYEQYF. CDR3 bases: TGCATGCGTAGCGAGTACGAGCAGTACTTC.

This chain joins TRBV6-5 and TRBJ2-7, with no clear D. Germline CDR1 is MNHEY and CDR2 is SVGAGI. CDR3 length: 14 residues. V lost 0 bases and J 2 bases, leaving 8 bases between the germline ends. This CDR3 is CASSYSYRAYEQYV. The CDR3 DNA is TGTGCCAGCAGTTACTCGTACCGAGCCTACGAGCAGTACGTC.

V is TRBV30 and J is TRBJ2-7, with D uncertain. Trimming removed 8 bases from V and 0 bases from J, with 23 bases in between. The CDR3 runs to 16 residues. Germline lookup yields CDR1 GTSNPN and CDR2 SVGIG (reference sequence). The DNA of the CDR3 is TGTGCCGCCACCACGTTGGGCCGGTCGATCTCCTACGAGCAGTACTTC. Protein sequence: CAATTLGRSISYEQYF.

This chain joins TRBV4-3 and TRBJ2-5; weak D call: TRBD2 (7 bases). The CDR3 is made up of 18 amino acids. CDR1 is LGHNA, CDR2 YSLEER, per germline. Between the trimmed V and J ends, which lost 4 bases and 1 base, there was a span of 22 bases. The CDR3 nucleotides are TGCGCCAGCAGCCCGCAGGGAGGGTCGCAAGGGGGCCAAGAGACCCAGTACTTC. It translates to CASSPQGGSQGGQETQYF.

V is TRBV21-1 and J is TRBJ2-3; TRBD2, the table's D call, lacks a check against the DNA. TRBV21-1 is a recognized pseudogene. This CDR3 region has 19 residues. The CDR3: CASRGLAGDSLIAVNTQYF. CDR3 nucleotides: TGTGCCAGCAGAGGACTAGCGGGAGATTCCCTCATCGCGGTGAATACGCAGTATTTT.

This chain links TRBV9 with TRBJ2-2; maybe TRBD2 (5 bases). CDR1 is SGDLS, CDR2 YYNGEE, per germline. This CDR3 comprises 16 residues. V lost 3 bases and J 0 bases, leaving 12 bases between the germline ends. The CDR3 nucleotides are TGTGCCAGCAGCGGCTCGGGCGGGTCGAACACCGGGGAGCTGTTTTTT. Residues: CASSGSGGSNTGELFF.